This is a list of T cell receptor beta chains from one sample in a study of CD8 T cells in ankylosing spondylitis. TCRdb passed the 5' RACE reads through MiXCR, listing each CDR3 protein once. Of roughly 90,000 distinct CDR3 sequences listed, about 8.3% are singletons. Sequencing used blood, either unsorted or a sorted T cell fraction (not recorded which). The source of these receptors is a male donor with ankylosing spondylitis or in good health (not recorded which). The CDR3 runs from the conserved cysteine through the conserved F or W. Each record gives: J gene, D gene, clone size, V gene, CDR3 protein, CDR3 DNA. A D gene is named only where the DNA matches it firmly. Rows give clone size only sometimes, using once, few, many, or a class for an expanded clone.

j_call: TRBJ2-1; d_call: TRBD2; clone_size: many; v_call: TRBV18; cdr3_aa: CASSPPSSGGLYNEQFF; cdr3_nt: TGTGCCAGCTCACCACCGTCCAGCGGGGGTCTCTACAATGAGCAGTTCTTC
j_call: TRBJ2-7; d_call: -; clone_size: many; v_call: TRBV7-2; cdr3_aa: CASSLVKGYEQYF; cdr3_nt: TGTGCCAGCAGCTTAGTAAAGGGATACGAGCAGTACTTC
j_call: TRBJ2-1; d_call: -; clone_size: -; v_call: TRBV7-9; cdr3_aa: CASSPLGGRGNEQFF; cdr3_nt: TGTGCCAGCAGCCCCCTCGGGGGCAGGGGGAATGAGCAGTTCTTC
j_call: TRBJ2-2; d_call: -; clone_size: few; v_call: TRBV4-2; cdr3_aa: CASSQDSADTGELFF; cdr3_nt: TGTGCCAGCAGCCAAGACTCCGCTGACACCGGGGAGCTGTTTTTT
j_call: TRBJ2-7; d_call: TRBD2; clone_size: -; v_call: TRBV9; cdr3_aa: CASSPGLAGAAPYEQYF; cdr3_nt: TGTGCCAGCAGCCCCGGACTAGCGGGGGCCGCACCCTACGAGCAGTACTTC
j_call: TRBJ2-1; d_call: TRBD2; clone_size: many; v_call: TRBV11-3; cdr3_aa: CASSLRRGGREKQFF; cdr3_nt: TGTGCCAGCAGCTTAAGGCGGGGGGGCAGGGAAAAGCAGTTCTTC
j_call: TRBJ1-4; d_call: TRBD1; clone_size: -; v_call: TRBV25-1; cdr3_aa: CASSLGQGGEKLFF; cdr3_nt: TGTGCCAGCAGTCTAGGACAGGGGGGTGAAAAACTGTTTTTT
j_call: TRBJ1-2; d_call: TRBD1; clone_size: many; v_call: TRBV2; cdr3_aa: CASSEGRTGPALGYTF; cdr3_nt: TGTGCCAGCAGTGAAGGCCGGACAGGGCCCGCTCTTGGCTACACCTTC
j_call: TRBJ2-3; d_call: -; clone_size: many; v_call: TRBV6-1; cdr3_aa: CASSERGSSDTQYF; cdr3_nt: TGTGCCAGCAGTGAACGGGGGAGCTCAGATACGCAGTATTTT
j_call: TRBJ1-2; d_call: TRBD1; clone_size: many; v_call: TRBV29-1; cdr3_aa: CSVAGDRNYGYTF; cdr3_nt: TGCAGCGTGGCCGGGGACAGGAACTATGGCTACACCTTC